This paragraph covers one TCR beta chain sequence. CDR1 is SGHKS and CDR2 is YYEKEE in the germline V gene (reference sequence). The CDR3 totals 16 residues. Between the trimmed V and J ends, which lost 3 bases and 2 bases, there was a span of 17 bases. Authors' analysis steps: Amplification from reference gene primers served as the basis for estimated nucleated cell counts. Some clones are missing from TCRdb's copy, which holds only in-frame ones; the method was immunoSEQ multiplex PCR. Clone size and the V and J calls come from that table; the DNA yielded D and trimming. The repertoire includes under 350,000 clones, around 89% of them detected once, and about 4.6% sits in the top ten. The data are from a study of blood T cell repertoires in COVID-19.

Sequencing used peripheral blood. This receptor was identified in a man aged 40-49 years with acute or convalescent COVID-19. This chain uses TRBV5-5 with TRBJ1-1, with D possibly TRBD1 on 6 matching bases. CDR3 amino acids: CASSSGTLRTNTEAFF. CDR3 coding DNA: TGTGCCAGCAGCTCAGGGACACTCCGAACCAACACTGAAGCTTTCTTT.